Each of the 23 T cell receptor beta chains below was sequenced from the same sample in a study of CD8 T cells in ankylosing spondylitis (dated by TCRdb to between 2016 and 2019). The full study reports these points: Blood from ankylosing spondylitis patients appeared to be characterized by a TCR beta motif made up of several highly homologous amino acid variants.

The method behind the library was 5' RACE. Sequencing used an Illumina HiSeq 2500. TCRdb reprocessing: public reads trimmed at Q25 with fastp, clones called with MiXCR, in-frame beta chains kept. Identical CDR3 protein sequences are pooled into one entry, listed with their most common genes and DNA. This sample is represented by hundreds of thousands of distinct CDR3 sequences; 25% to 30% of them were singletons. The top ten clones comprise under 0.9% of the sample. These receptors' antigens are unknown. Sequencing was carried out using blood, either unsorted or a sorted T cell fraction (not recorded which). The receptors were gathered from a male donor with ankylosing spondylitis.

This clonotype turned up a few times. In nucleotides, the CDR3 is TGCAGTGCTAGAGACGAACTGCAGGGCAGGGCAAGTAGCTACACCTTC. Protein sequence: CSARDELQGRASSYTF. The chain couples TRBV20-1 to TRBJ1-2; a weak D match, TRBD1 (5 bases). CDR1 and CDR2 from the germline V gene are DFQATT and SNEGSKA (reference sequence). Trimming took 0 bases from V and 9 from J, leaving 23 bases between them. This CDR3 has 16 residues.

V and J are TRBV20-1 and TRBJ1-1; weak D call: TRBD1 (6 bases). This CDR3 has 14 residues. V lost 3 bases and J 1 base, leaving 12 bases between the germline ends. Germline V gives CDR1 DFQATT, CDR2 SNEGSKA (reference sequence). In nucleotides, the CDR3 is TGCAGTGCTAGGCCCATAGGGGGGAACACTGAAGCTTTCTTT. It specifies CSARPIGGNTEAFF.

This sequence joins TRBV12-3 or TRBV12-4 and TRBJ2-1; 8 bases fit TRBD1. V was pared by 7 bases and J by 2 bases, with 4 bases of the junction left unmatched. This CDR3 spans 14 amino acids. The CDR3 sequence is CASTIQGAYNEQFF. DNA of the CDR3: TGTGCCAGCACCATACAGGGGGCCTACAATGAGCAGTTCTTC.

V usage is TRBV12-3 or TRBV12-4 and J usage is TRBJ1-3; TRBD1 aligns across 8 bases. The CDR3 totals 15 residues. V shed 5 bases, J shed 1 base, and the junction held 4 bases outside the gene matches. CDR3: CASSGQGWSGNTIYF. In nucleotides, the CDR3 is TGTGCCAGCAGTGGACAGGGTTGGTCTGGAAACACCATATATTTT.

V gene TRBV20-1 combines with J gene TRBJ2-3; the D gene is possibly TRBD2 (7 bases). The germline V gene has CDR1 DFQATT and CDR2 SNEGSKA (reference sequence). The CDR3 sequence is 14 residues long. This CDR3 reads CSGRGTGGLDTQYF. The DNA of the CDR3 is TGCAGCGGCAGGGGAACGGGAGGATTAGATACGCAGTATTTT.

The gene calls are TRBV20-1 and TRBJ2-2, with 8 bases fitting TRBD1. The length of the CDR3 is 16 residues. Trimming took 1 base from V and 5 from J; bases not matched to a gene: 9. CDR1 and CDR2 (germline): DFQATT, SNEGSKA (reference sequence). The CDR3 is CSARVGQGLGTGELFF. The DNA of the CDR3 is TGCAGTGCTAGAGTTGGACAGGGTTTGGGGACCGGGGAGCTGTTTTTT.

There are a few counts of this clonotype. The rearrangement joins TRBV7-2 to TRBJ2-7; tentatively, D is TRBD2 (5 bases). The V gene's germline CDR1 is SGHTA and CDR2 FQGNSA. The CDR3 extends over 16 amino acids. Between the trimmed V and J ends, which lost 5 bases and 0 bases, there was a span of 17 bases. The CDR3 reads CASSPETIRSSYEQYV. The CDR3 coding sequence is TGTGCCAGCAGCCCAGAGACTATCCGGTCCTCCTACGAGCAGTACGTC.

V usage is TRBV6-2 or TRBV6-3 and J usage is TRBJ2-1; 7 bases are shared with TRBD1. The CDR3 consists of 14 residues. Trimming took 10 bases from V and 6 from J; bases not matched to a gene: 12. Germline V gives CDR1 MNHEY, CDR2 SVGEGT. CDR3 in DNA: TGTGCCACTTTGAGAGACAGGGAGATCAATGAGCAGTTCTTC. Protein sequence: CATLRDREINEQFF.

This chain uses TRBV5-1 with TRBJ1-1; D may be TRBD1 (5 bases). Looked up from germline, CDR1 is SGHRS and CDR2 is YFSETQ. V lost 2 bases, J lost 4 bases, and 9 bases lay in between. CDR3 length: 13 amino acids. The CDR3 region is CASSFGQGTEAFF. In nucleotides, the CDR3 is TGCGCCAGCAGCTTCGGGCAGGGCACTGAAGCTTTCTTT.

This clonotype was found a few times. The chain carries TRBV18 and TRBJ2-1; no clear D. Germline CDR1 and CDR2: KGHSH and LQKENI. This CDR3 spans 16 amino acids. The V and J ends lost 6 bases and 0 bases respectively, with 15 bases between them. CDR3 amino acids: CASSHRKADSYNEQFF. The CDR3, as DNA: TGTGCCAGCTCGCACCGTAAGGCTGACTCCTACAATGAGCAGTTCTTC.

This sequence joins TRBV29-1 and TRBJ1-4; tentative D call: TRBD1 (5 bases). CDR1 and CDR2 from the germline V gene are SQVTM and ANQGSEA. V lost 5 bases and J 0 bases, leaving 10 bases between the germline ends. The CDR3 spans 14 residues. CDR3 DNA sequence: TGCAGCGTTACCGGGGGTGCAACTAATGAAAAACTGTTTTTT. It is translated as CSVTGGATNEKLFF.

The chain recombines TRBV27 with TRBJ1-1; no definite D call. The CDR3 runs to 15 residues. The V gene lost 7 bases and the J gene lost 2 bases, with 17 bases spanning the gap. The germline V gene has CDR1 MNHEY and CDR2 SMNVEV (reference sequence). The CDR3 DNA is TGTGCCAGCACCCTGAGGCCACAGCTAAACACTGAAGCTTTCTTT. It yields the protein CASTLRPQLNTEAFF.

The rearrangement uses TRBV2 and TRBJ1-5; D uncertain. This CDR3 is 14 amino acids long. Germline V gene lookup returns CDR1 SNHLY and CDR2 FYNNEI. Trimming shortened V by 3 bases and J by 7 bases, and 13 bases separated the two germline ends. The DNA of the CDR3 is TGTGCCAGCAGTGACAGACTTTACGGGCAGCCCCAGCATTTT. Protein: CASSDRLYGQPQHF.

This clonotype was found a few times. The V and J genes are TRBV12-3 or TRBV12-4 and TRBJ2-7; TRBD2 aligns across 15 bases. The CDR3 is 17 amino acids. Trimming cost V 6 bases and J 7 bases; bases outside gene matches: 13. CDR3 loop: CASSPGTSGRLSEEQYF. CDR3 sequence (DNA): TGTGCCAGCAGCCCCGGGACTAGCGGGAGGCTTTCGGAAGAGCAGTACTTC.

The V call is TRBV29-1, the J call TRBJ1-1; D is ambiguous. CDR1 SQVTM and CDR2 ANQGSEA come from the germline V gene. Trimming took off 5 bases at V and 1 base at J, with 8 bases between the two ends. The length of the CDR3 is 12 residues. This chain's CDR3 is CSVRRGNTEAFF. CDR3 sequence (DNA): TGCAGCGTTCGACGGGGGAACACTGAAGCTTTCTTT. Drawing the rest from reference TRBV29-1 and TRBJ1-1, the complete variable domain is SAVISQKPSRDICQRGTSLTIQCQVDSQVTMMFWYRQQPGQSLTLIATANQGSEATYESGFVIDKFPISRPNLTFSTLTVSNMSPEDSSIYLCSVRRGNTEAFFGQGTRLTVV.

This clonotype has just a few counts. The V call is TRBV4-1, the J call TRBJ1-2; TRBD1 matches 9 bases. This CDR3 has 15 residues. V dropped 5 bases and J dropped 6; count of bases not matched to a gene: 10. Germline CDR1 is MGHRA and CDR2 is YSYEKL. CDR3 sequence: CASSNLRTGADGYTF. As DNA, the CDR3 is TGCGCCAGCAGCAACCTGAGGACAGGGGCCGATGGCTACACCTTC.

This chain uses TRBV5-1 with TRBJ2-3; D is possibly TRBD1 (5 bases). This CDR3 region has 15 residues. Per the germline V gene, CDR1 is SGHRS and CDR2 is YFSETQ. Trimming took 2 bases from V and 6 from J, leaving 16 bases between them. The CDR3 spells CASSFTSPGLDTQYF. DNA of the CDR3: TGCGCCAGCAGCTTCACATCCCCAGGGTTGGATACGCAGTATTTT.

The V and J genes are TRBV20-1 and TRBJ2-1, with 9 nucleotides matching TRBD2. Germline V gene lookup returns CDR1 DFQATT and CDR2 SNEGSKA (reference sequence). This CDR3 spans 15 amino acids. J lost 1 base, V lost 3 bases, and 4 bases had no gene match. For the CDR3, the DNA is TGCAGTGCTAGTGGCGCGGGAGGGTCCTACAATGAGCAGTTCTTC. Amino acid sequence: CSASGAGGSYNEQFF.

The V gene is TRBV5-6, the J gene TRBJ2-1, with 7 bases aligning to TRBD2. Germline values: CDR1 SGHDT, CDR2 YYEEEE. The J segment lost 5 bases and the V segment lost 0 bases, leaving 11 bases of the junction unmatched. This CDR3 is 17 amino acids long. As DNA, the CDR3 is TGTGCCAGCAGCTTGGGACTAGCCCTTCGGGCAAACAATGAGCAGTTCTTC. Translating gives CASSLGLALRANNEQFF.

In this sample, this clonotype turned up many times. The CDR3 region is CASSLYTDTQYF. The CDR3 DNA reads TGTGCCAGCAGCTTATACACAGATACGCAGTATTTT. This chain connects TRBV12-3 or TRBV12-4 to TRBJ2-3, with D uncertain. This CDR3 has 12 amino acids. V dropped 6 bases and J dropped 2 bases, with 6 bases sitting between them.

There are a few counts of this clonotype. The chain carries TRBV11-2 and TRBJ2-7; D is possibly TRBD1 (6 bases). The V end lost 4 bases, the J end lost 7 bases, and 14 bases lay between the germline ends. The CDR3 is 13 residues long. The germline V gene encodes CDR1 SGHAT and CDR2 FQNNGV. Here the CDR3 reads CASSSETGSEQYF. Here the CDR3 DNA reads TGTGCCAGCAGCTCTGAGACAGGTTCGGAGCAGTACTTC. The whole variable domain, remainder taken from reference TRBV11-2 and TRBJ2-7, is EAGVAQSPRYKIIEKRQSVAFWCNPISGHATLYWYQQILGQGPKLLIQFQNNGVVDDSQLPKDRFSAERLKGVDSTLKIQPAKLEDSAVYLCASSSETGSEQYFGPGTRLTVT.

The genes are TRBV7-9 and TRBJ2-2, with D maybe TRBD1 (6 bases). CDR1 SEHNR and CDR2 FQNEAQ come from the germline V gene (reference sequence). The CDR3 length is 17 residues. V lost 3 bases to trimming and J lost 5 bases, with 19 bases between them. The CDR3 loop reads CASSFVIGAGATGELFF. The CDR3 region has the DNA TGTGCCAGCAGCTTCGTAATAGGTGCAGGGGCGACCGGGGAGCTGTTTTTT.

The V and J genes are TRBV14 and TRBJ2-1; D ambiguous. Per the germline V gene, CDR1 is SGHDN and CDR2 is FVKESK. The CDR3 is 14 amino acids. Trimming removed 2 bases at V and 15 bases at J, with 20 bases between. CDR3 residues: CASSQNRGGTPPFF. The CDR3 bases are TGTGCCAGCAGCCAAAATCGTGGCGGAACTCCCCCGTTCTTC.